This T cell receptor (beta chain) was found in a study of blood T cell repertoires in COVID-19 (TCRdb year 2020). Looking at the study overall: Collaborator samples came from the United States, Italy and Spain and covered acute and convalescent phases of COVID-19. Samples were obtained from the ongoing ImmuneRACE study (first 160 participants) and from over 1,000 subjects provided by 6 global collaborators. A freely available public database, intended as a resource for researchers studying the immune response to SARS-CoV-2, is where the repertoires were released. Nearly every sample came with metadata listing a de-identified subject ID, COVID-19 status, age in years and sex. The prospective study material was composed of cDNA or gDNA derived from T cells, B-cell-depleted T cells, or PBMCs. The dataset comprised deeply sampled blood TCRbeta repertoires from subjects exposed to, actively infected with, or recovered from COVID-19. Where available, HLA class I and class II types were taken from metadata supplied by the sample provider and were not determined by assay-based typing.

The study at large found these results: The amount of clinical and demographic metadata varied by source and participant and was provided uncurated.

From the germline V gene (reference sequence), CDR1 is MNHEY and CDR2 is SMNVEV. V is trimmed back by 6 bases and J by 9 bases, and the junction contains 17 bases that no gene match accounts for. The CDR3 runs 16 amino acids, cysteine and phenylalanine included. Only CDR3 DNA is held: 48 bases, read in frame from base 1. Enrolling through a virtual design, the prospective study's participants ranged in age from roughly 18 to 89 years and lived across roughly 23 United States geographic areas. Cohort assignment in the prospective study relied on participant-reported clinical history from a screening survey and a study questionnaire. In the prospective study, whole blood, serum and a nasopharyngeal or oropharyngeal swab were collected from each participant by mobile phlebotomists. Over an approximately 2-month period, participants in the prospective study had the option of providing additional blood draws and questionnaires. Before DNA extraction, prospective study blood samples were shipped either frozen or at room temperature.

As to this clone: This receptor's antigen is unknown. Within one base of it there is no much larger clone, and no base qualities were kept.

The immunoSEQ Assay, a bias-controlled multiplex PCR, was used to amplify TCRbeta CDR3 regions from genomic DNA. The original pipeline was this. The number of nucleated cells in each sample was estimated by amplification of reference gene primers within the assay. To quantify the absolute abundance of each unique TCRbeta CDR3 rearrangement, sequence reads were collapsed and filtered. For each sample, productive Simpson clonality was calculated as the square root of Simpson's diversity index over productive rearrangements. TCRdb holds this immuneACCESS table with in-frame rearrangements only. Some clones are missing; in checked studies, unresolved V genes explain under half, and the rest has no known cause. Clonal size and the V and J genes are those of that table, whereas D and trimming came from the DNA. This sample has under 250,000 clones in its table, and approximately 90% of those were observed once. Jointly, the top ten make up 2.6% of the sample.

The chain couples TRBV27 to TRBJ2-1, with TRBD1 identical over 7 junction bases. The sequence was collected from a woman between 25 and 40 years old with acute COVID-19. Sequencing input: PBMCs or T cells enriched from blood (not recorded which). CDR3 region: CASSSPRDSLGGEQFF. The sequenced DNA is TGTGCCAGCAGCTCACCTCGGGACAGTCTAGGGGGTGAGCAGTTCTTC.